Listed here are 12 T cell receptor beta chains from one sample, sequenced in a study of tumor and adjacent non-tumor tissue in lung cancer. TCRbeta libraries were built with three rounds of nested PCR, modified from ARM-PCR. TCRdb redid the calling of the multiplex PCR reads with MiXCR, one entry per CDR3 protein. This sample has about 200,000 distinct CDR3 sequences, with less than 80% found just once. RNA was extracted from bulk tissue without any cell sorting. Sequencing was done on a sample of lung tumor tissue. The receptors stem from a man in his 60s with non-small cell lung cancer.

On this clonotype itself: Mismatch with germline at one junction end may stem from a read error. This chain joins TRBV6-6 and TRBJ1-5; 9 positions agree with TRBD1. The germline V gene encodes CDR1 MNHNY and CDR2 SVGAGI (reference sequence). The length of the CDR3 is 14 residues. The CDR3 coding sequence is TGTACCAGCAGCTCCGGGACAGGGAATCAGCCCCAGCATTTT. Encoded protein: CTSSSGTGNQPQHF.

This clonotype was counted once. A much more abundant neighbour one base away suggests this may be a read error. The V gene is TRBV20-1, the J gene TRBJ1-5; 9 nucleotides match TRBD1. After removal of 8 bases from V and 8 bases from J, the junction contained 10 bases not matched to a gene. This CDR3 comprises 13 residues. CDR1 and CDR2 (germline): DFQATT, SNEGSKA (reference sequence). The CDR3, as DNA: TGCAGTTCTAAAGGGACAGGGTGGGAGCCCCAGCATTTT. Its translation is CSSKGTGWEPQHF.

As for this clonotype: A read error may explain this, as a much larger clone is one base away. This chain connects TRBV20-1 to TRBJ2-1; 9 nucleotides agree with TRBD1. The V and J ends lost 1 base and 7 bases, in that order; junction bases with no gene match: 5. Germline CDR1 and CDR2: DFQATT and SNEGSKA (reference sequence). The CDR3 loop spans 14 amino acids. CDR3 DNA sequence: TGCAGTGCTAGAGGTACAGGGGGCGTAAATGAGCAGTTCTTC. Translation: CSARGTGGVNEQFF.

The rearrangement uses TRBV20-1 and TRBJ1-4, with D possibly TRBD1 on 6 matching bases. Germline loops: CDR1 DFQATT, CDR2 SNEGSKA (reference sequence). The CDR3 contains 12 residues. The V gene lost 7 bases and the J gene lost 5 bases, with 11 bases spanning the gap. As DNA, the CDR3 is TGCAGTGTAGGACAGTTCAATGAAAAACTGTTTTTT. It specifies CSVGQFNEKLFF.

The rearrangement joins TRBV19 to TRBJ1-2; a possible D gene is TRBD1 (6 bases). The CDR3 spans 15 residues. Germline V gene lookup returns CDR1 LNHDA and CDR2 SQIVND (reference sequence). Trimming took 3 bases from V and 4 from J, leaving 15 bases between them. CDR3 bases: TGTGCCAGTAGTATTATTGGACAGCACAGCTATGGCTACACCTTC. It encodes CASSIIGQHSYGYTF.

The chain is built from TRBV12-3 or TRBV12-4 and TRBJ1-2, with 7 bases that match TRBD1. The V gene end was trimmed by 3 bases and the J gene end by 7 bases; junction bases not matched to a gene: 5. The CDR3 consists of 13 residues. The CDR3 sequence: CASSLSGDSGYTF. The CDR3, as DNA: TGTGCCAGCAGTTTGTCGGGGGACAGTGGCTACACCTTC.

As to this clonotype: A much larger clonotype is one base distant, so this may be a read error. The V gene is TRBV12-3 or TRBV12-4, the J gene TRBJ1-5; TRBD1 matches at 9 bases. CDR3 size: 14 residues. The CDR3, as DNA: TGTGCCAGCAGTGGGGACAGGGTGAGGCAGCCCCAGCAATTT. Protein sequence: CASSGDRVRQPQQF.

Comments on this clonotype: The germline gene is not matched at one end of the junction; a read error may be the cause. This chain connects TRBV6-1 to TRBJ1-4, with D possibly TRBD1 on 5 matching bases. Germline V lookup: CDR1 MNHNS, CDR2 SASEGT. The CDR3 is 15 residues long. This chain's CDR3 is CASRSDTTSNEKLVF. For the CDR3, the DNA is TGTGCCAGCAGATCGGACACCACAAGTAATGAAAAACTGGTTTTC.

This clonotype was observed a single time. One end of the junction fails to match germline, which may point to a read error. The CDR3 DNA is TGCAGCGTAGAGGGACGCTACGCCGGGGGGCTGTTTTTT. Translating gives CSVEGRYAGGLFF. This sequence joins TRBV29-1 and TRBJ2-2, with a weak D call TRBD2 (6 bases). This CDR3 has 13 residues. The germline V gene encodes CDR1 SQVTM and CDR2 ANQGSEA.

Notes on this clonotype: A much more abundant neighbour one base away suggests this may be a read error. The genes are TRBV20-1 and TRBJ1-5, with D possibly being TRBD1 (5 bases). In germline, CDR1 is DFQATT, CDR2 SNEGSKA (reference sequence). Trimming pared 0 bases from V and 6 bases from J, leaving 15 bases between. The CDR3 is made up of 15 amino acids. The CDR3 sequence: CSAREVGGASQPQHF. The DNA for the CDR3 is TGCAGTGCTAGAGAAGTCGGGGGAGCAAGTCAGCCCCAGCATTTT.

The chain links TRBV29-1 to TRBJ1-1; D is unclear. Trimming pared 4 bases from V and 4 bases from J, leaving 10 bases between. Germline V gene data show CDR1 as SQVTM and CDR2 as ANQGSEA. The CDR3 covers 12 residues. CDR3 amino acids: CSVGEMSTEAFF. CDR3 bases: TGCAGCGTTGGCGAGATGAGCACTGAAGCTTTCTTT.

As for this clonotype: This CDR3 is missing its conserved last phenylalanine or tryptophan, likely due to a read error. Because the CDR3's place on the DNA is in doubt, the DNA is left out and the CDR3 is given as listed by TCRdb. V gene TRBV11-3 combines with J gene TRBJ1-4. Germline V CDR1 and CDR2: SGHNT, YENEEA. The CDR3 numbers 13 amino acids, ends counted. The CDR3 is CASSTGLNEKVFL.